The subject of this entry is one T cell receptor beta chain. Its specificity is not known. Trimming removed 6 bases from V and 2 bases from J; junction bases left unmatched: 4. Germline CDR1 reads MNHNS; CDR2 reads SASEGT. The CDR3 runs 15 residues. TCRdb re-analysed the 5' RACE reads in MiXCR, keeping a single row per CDR3 protein. The sample consists of about 250,000 distinct CDR3 sequences, 32% of them appearing once. This sample was included in a study of CD8 T cells in ankylosing spondylitis. Points from the study as a whole: There was reportedly significant enrichment of clones that were disease-linked in matched ankylosing spondylitis synovial fluid. Ankylosing spondylitis blood appeared to carry a characteristic TCR beta motif of roughly 8 highly homologous variants. Peripheral blood samples showed relatively rare disease-linked clones, and these clones were CD8+.

The sample was blood, either unsorted or a sorted T cell fraction (not recorded which). The clonotype comes from a male donor with ankylosing spondylitis or in good health (not recorded which). This chain links TRBV6-1 with TRBJ1-3; 10 bases align to TRBD1. CDR3 nucleotides: TGTGCCAGCAGGGTGGGACAGGGGACTGGAAACACCATATATTTT. This translates into CASRVGQGTGNTIYF.